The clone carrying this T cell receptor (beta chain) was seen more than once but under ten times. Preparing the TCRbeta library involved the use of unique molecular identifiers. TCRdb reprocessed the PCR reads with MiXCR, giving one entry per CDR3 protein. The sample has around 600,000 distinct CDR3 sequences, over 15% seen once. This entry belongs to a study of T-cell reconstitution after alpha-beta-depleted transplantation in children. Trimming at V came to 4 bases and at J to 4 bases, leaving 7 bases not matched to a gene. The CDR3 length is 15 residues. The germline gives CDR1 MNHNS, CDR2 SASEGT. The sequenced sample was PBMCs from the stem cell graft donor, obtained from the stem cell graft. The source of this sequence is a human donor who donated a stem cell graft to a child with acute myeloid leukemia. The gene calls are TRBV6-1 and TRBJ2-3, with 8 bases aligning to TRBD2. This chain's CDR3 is CASSVSGGGPDTQYF. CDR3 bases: TGTGCCAGCAGTGTATCCGGGGGGGGCCCAGATACGCAGTATTTT.